This T cell receptor (beta chain) emerged from a study of vaccination effects on CD4 cells after COVID-19. Profiled with immunoSEQ multiplex PCR; TCRdb holds only in-frame clones, not every one. The sample lists fewer than 75,000 clones, approximately 77% occurring once. Unmatched junction bases numbered 8, after V lost 5 bases and J lost 7 bases. Germline V gives CDR1 SEHNR, CDR2 FQNEAQ (reference sequence). This CDR3 spans 15 amino acids. The authors isolated CD4+ T cells after around 9 days of culture. Vaccinated recipients, who were negative for nucleocapsid antibodies, had no history of SARS-CoV-2 infection. A word on this clone: Its antigen is unidentified.

The TCR was taken from a human donor who received a COVID-19 vaccine. This rearrangement joins TRBV7-9 to TRBJ2-1, with 10 bases fitting TRBD1. Sequencing was performed on CD4+ T cells from PBMCs cultured without peptide, taken before COVID-19 vaccination. In nucleotides, the CDR3 is TGTGCCAGCAGCCCCTGGGACAGGGGAACGAATGAGCAGTTCTTC. Translated: CASSPWDRGTNEQFF.